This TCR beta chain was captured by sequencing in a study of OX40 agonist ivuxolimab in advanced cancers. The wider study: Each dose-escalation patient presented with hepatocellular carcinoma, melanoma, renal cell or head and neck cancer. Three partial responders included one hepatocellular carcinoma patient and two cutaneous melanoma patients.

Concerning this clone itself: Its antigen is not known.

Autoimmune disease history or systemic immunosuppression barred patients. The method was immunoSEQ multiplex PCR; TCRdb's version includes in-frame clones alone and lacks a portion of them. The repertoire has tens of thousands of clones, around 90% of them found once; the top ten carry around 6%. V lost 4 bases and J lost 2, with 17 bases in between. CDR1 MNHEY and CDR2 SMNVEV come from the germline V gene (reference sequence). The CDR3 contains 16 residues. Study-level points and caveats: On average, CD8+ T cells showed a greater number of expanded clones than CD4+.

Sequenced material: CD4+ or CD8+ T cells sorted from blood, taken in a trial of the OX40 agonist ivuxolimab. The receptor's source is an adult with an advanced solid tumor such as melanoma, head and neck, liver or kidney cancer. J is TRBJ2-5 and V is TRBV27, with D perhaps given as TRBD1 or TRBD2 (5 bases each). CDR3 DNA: TGTGCCAGCAGTTCCACGGACATGGGGAGTCAAGAGACCCAGTACTTC. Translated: CASSSTDMGSQETQYF.